These 17 T cell receptor beta chains share one sample of origin, sequenced in a study of cytomegalovirus exposure and HLA in healthy donors (dated by TCRdb to 2016 to 2017). Library preparation employed the immunoSEQ multiplex PCR assay. The clones in this table, taken by TCRdb from immuneACCESS, are in-frame only. Not every clone is retained; where verified, under half of the shortfall comes from an unresolved V gene, and the cause of the rest is unknown. This sample comprises about 98,000 clones, approximately 90% of them detected only once. Of the sample, more than 3% falls within the top ten clones. Sequencing was done on a sample of PBMCs. The receptors were sampled from a woman in her twenties or thirties in good health and CMV-seronegative.

The chain links TRBV2 to TRBJ1-1; D call uncertain. This CDR3 spans 15 amino acids. The germline CDR1 and CDR2 sequences are SNHLY and FYNNEI. V lost 6 bases and J lost 1, with 15 bases in between. Written as DNA, the CDR3 is TGTGCCAGCAGCCTTGGAGGAGGGTCGAACACTGAAGCTTTCTTT. Its translation is CASSLGGGSNTEAFF. The full variable domain, completed using reference TRBV2 and TRBJ1-1, is EPEVTQTPSHQVTQMGQEVILRCVPISNHLYFYWYRQILGQKVEFLVSFYNNEISEKSEIFDDQFSVERPDGSNFTLKIRSTKLEDSAMYFCASSLGGGSNTEAFFGQGTRLTVV.

The chain uses TRBV15 and TRBJ1-1; D is ambiguous. Germline assignment: CDR1 LNHNV and CDR2 YYDKDF (reference sequence). V was cut by 0 bases and J by 10 bases, with 15 bases left in between. The CDR3 totals 14 residues. For the CDR3, the DNA is TGTGCCACCAGCAGAGATCGGGAGGGCGCGGGAGCTTTCTTT. As protein: CATSRDREGAGAFF.

The V call is TRBV5-1, the J call TRBJ1-6; TRBD1 might be the D (5 bases). CDR1 SGHRS and CDR2 YFSETQ come from the germline V gene. The V gene lost 0 bases and the J gene lost 10 bases, with 14 bases spanning the gap. There are 15 residues in the CDR3. This chain's CDR3 is CASSLESGVGSPLHF. CDR3 coding DNA: TGCGCCAGCAGCTTGGAATCGGGGGTAGGATCACCCCTCCACTTT.

The gene calls are TRBV6-1 and TRBJ2-7; 10 positions agree with TRBD2. CDR1 and CDR2 from the germline V gene are MNHNS and SASEGT. The CDR3 consists of 15 residues. With 5 bases clipped from V and 0 bases from J, the junction kept 4 bases outside the gene matches. CDR3 loop: CASSPLAGASYEQYF. Written as DNA, the CDR3 is TGTGCCAGCAGTCCTCTAGCGGGGGCCTCCTACGAGCAGTACTTC.

The rearrangement uses TRBV5-6 and TRBJ1-2; 9 bases are a match to TRBD1. Looked up from germline, CDR1 is SGHDT and CDR2 is YYEEEE. This CDR3 is built from 14 residues. After removal of 7 bases from V and 4 bases from J, the junction contained 8 bases not matched to a gene. CDR3 amino acids: CASSAGQGSYGYTF. CDR3 DNA: TGTGCCAGCTCCGCCGGACAGGGGAGCTATGGCTACACCTTC.

The chain joins TRBV7-2 to TRBJ2-2; unclear D gene. Trimming pared 1 base from V and 0 bases from J, leaving 6 bases between. CDR1 is SGHTA and CDR2 is FQGNSA in the germline V gene. This CDR3 comprises 15 residues. The CDR3 DNA follows: TGTGCCAGCAGCTTAGGAACAACGAACACCGGGGAGCTGTTTTTT. It translates to CASSLGTTNTGELFF.

The chain couples TRBV9 to TRBJ1-1; 9 positions match TRBD1. This CDR3 has 17 amino acids. Germline trimming cut 0 bases from V and 6 bases from J; bases unmatched to any gene: 12. The germline V gene encodes CDR1 SGDLS and CDR2 YYNGEE. The CDR3 sequence is CASSVAFSGTGKAEAFF. In DNA, the CDR3 is TGTGCCAGCAGCGTAGCCTTCTCCGGGACAGGGAAGGCTGAAGCTTTCTTT.

CDR3 nucleotide sequence: TGTGCCAGCAGCTTACAGGTCGCCCTACTGACCTACGAGCAGTACTTC. Residues: CASSLQVALLTYEQYF. This sequence joins TRBV7-2 and TRBJ2-7; D call uncertain. With 2 bases removed from V and 2 bases from J, the gap between germline ends came to 16 bases. Germline lookup yields CDR1 SGHTA and CDR2 FQGNSA. The CDR3 totals 16 residues.

In regard to this clone: One end of the junction fails to match germline, which may point to a read error. This chain links TRBV5-6 with TRBJ1-5; 8 nucleotides align to TRBD1. The germline V gene has CDR1 SGHDT and CDR2 YYEEEE. This CDR3 has 9 amino acids. The CDR3 protein is CASSWDRLF. DNA for the CDR3: TGTGCCAGCAGTTGGGACAGGCTCTTT.

The rearrangement links TRBV9 to TRBJ1-6; D uncertain. The CDR3 has 17 amino acids. V was shortened by 0 bases and J by 0 bases, with 10 bases between the two germline ends. CDR1 and CDR2 (germline): SGDLS, YYNGEE. The CDR3 reads CASSVGPRSSYNSPLHF. In nucleotides, the CDR3 is TGTGCCAGCAGCGTAGGGCCCCGGAGCTCCTATAATTCACCCCTCCACTTT. Together with reference TRBV9 and TRBJ1-6, the CDR3 gives the full variable domain: DSGVTQTPKHLITATGQRVTLRCSPRSGDLSVYWYQQSLDQGLQFLIQYYNGEERAKGNILERFSAQQFPDLHSELNLSSLELGDSALYFCASSVGPRSSYNSPLHFGNGTRLTVT.

The J gene is TRBJ1-2, the V gene TRBV29-1; 9 bases align to TRBD1. Germline V CDR1 and CDR2: SQVTM, ANQGSEA. The V and J ends lost 7 bases and 2 bases, in that order; junction bases with no gene match: 5. The CDR3 is 13 residues long. The CDR3 coding sequence is TGCAGCGGATATGACAGGGGGAACTATGGCTACACCTTC. This gives the protein CSGYDRGNYGYTF.

The genes are TRBV4-2 and TRBJ2-3; D gene uncertain. This CDR3 is 14 amino acids long. CDR1 is LGHNA, CDR2 YNFKEQ, per germline. Trimming removed 2 bases at V and 4 bases at J, with 10 bases between. The CDR3 nucleotides read TGTGCCAGCAGCCAACTAGTTTTATCAGATACGCAGTATTTT. Translating it yields CASSQLVLSDTQYF.

This clone has just one count. The chain couples TRBV6-6 to TRBJ2-5, with 7 positions matching TRBD2. After removal of 10 bases from V and 4 bases from J, the junction contained 9 bases not matched to a gene. There are 13 residues in the CDR3. The germline V gene encodes CDR1 MNHNY and CDR2 SVGAGI (reference sequence). Written as DNA, the CDR3 is TGTGCCACTTCTAGCGGTGTGGGAGAGACCCAGTACTTC. It yields the protein CATSSGVGETQYF.

This chain uses TRBV9 with TRBJ2-7, with D unresolved. This CDR3 is built from 15 residues. Trimming left V 6 bases short and J 0 bases short, with 16 bases between. CDR1 is SGDLS, CDR2 YYNGEE, per germline. The CDR3: CASILAPSSSYEQYF. Written as DNA, the CDR3 is TGTGCCAGCATATTGGCCCCTTCCTCCTCCTACGAGCAGTACTTC.

Turning to this clone: The junction does not match germline at one end; this may be a read error. The V gene is TRBV29-1, the J gene TRBJ2-7, with D unclear. Germline CDR1 reads SQVTM; CDR2 reads ANQGSEA. The CDR3 is made up of 12 amino acids. The CDR3 nucleotides are TGCAGCGTTCAAGAGAGCTCCTACGAGCAGTACTTC. It encodes CSVQESSYEQYF.

This clone showed up just once. This chain uses TRBV6-4 with TRBJ2-3; D call uncertain. V lost 3 bases and J 1 base, leaving 5 bases between the germline ends. The V gene's germline CDR1 is MRHNA and CDR2 SNTAGT. This CDR3 has 13 residues. CDR3 sequence: CASSESGTDTQYF. CDR3 sequence (DNA): TGTGCCAGCAGTGAGAGTGGCACAGATACGCAGTATTTT.

The V call is TRBV28, the J call TRBJ2-1; 7 bases are a match to TRBD2. Germline V gives CDR1 MDHEN, CDR2 SYDVKM. This CDR3 is 14 amino acids long. Trimming at V came to 5 bases and at J to 7 bases, leaving 8 bases not matched to a gene. The CDR3 region has the DNA TGTGCCAGCAGTCCCCTGGGTAGCGGGAATGAGCAGTTCTTC. Its protein is CASSPLGSGNEQFF.